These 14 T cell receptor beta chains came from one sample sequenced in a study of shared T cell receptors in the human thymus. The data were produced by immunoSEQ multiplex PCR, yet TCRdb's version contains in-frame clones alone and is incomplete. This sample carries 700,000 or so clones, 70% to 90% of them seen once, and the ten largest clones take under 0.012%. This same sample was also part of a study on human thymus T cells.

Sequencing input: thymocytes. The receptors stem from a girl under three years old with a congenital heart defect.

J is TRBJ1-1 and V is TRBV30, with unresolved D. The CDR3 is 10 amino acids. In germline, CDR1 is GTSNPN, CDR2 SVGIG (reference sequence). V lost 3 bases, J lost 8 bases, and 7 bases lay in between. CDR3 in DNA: TGTGCCTGGAGCCCACTGGAAGCTTTCTTT. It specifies CAWSPLEAFF.

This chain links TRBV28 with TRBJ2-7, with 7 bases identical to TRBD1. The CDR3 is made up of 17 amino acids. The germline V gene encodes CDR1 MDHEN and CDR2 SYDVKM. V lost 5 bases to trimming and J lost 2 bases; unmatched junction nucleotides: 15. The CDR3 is CASSLLRQGRATYEQYF. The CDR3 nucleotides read TGTGCCAGCAGTCTATTACGACAGGGAAGAGCTACCTACGAGCAGTACTTC.

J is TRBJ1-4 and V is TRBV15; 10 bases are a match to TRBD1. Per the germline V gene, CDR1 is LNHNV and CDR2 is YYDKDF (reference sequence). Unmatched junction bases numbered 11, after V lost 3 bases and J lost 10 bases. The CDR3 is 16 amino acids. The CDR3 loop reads CATSRDPGQGLGKLFF. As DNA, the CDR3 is TGTGCCACCAGCAGGGACCCGGGACAGGGGCTAGGAAAACTGTTTTTT.

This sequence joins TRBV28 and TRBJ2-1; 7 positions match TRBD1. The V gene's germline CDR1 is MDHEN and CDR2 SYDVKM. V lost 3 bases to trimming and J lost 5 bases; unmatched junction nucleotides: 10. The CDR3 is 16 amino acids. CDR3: CASSLGDRVDHNEQFF. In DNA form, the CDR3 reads TGTGCCAGCAGTTTGGGCGACAGGGTCGATCACAATGAGCAGTTCTTC.

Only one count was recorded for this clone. The CDR3: CASSQDRGAVTEAFF. In DNA form, the CDR3 reads TGTGCCAGCAGCCAAGATCGGGGGGCTGTAACTGAAGCTTTCTTT. The chain joins TRBV4-2 to TRBJ1-1, with D maybe TRBD1 (6 bases). Germline V CDR1 and CDR2: LGHNA, YNFKEQ. V was cut by 0 bases and J by 5 bases, with 13 bases left in between. The CDR3 runs 15 residues.

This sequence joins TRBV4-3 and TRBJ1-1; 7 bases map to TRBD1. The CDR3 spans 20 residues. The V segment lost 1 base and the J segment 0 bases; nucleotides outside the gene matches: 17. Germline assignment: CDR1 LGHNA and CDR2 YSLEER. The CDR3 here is CASSQGRFGEQGILNTEAFF. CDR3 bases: TGCGCCAGCAGCCAAGGTCGTTTCGGTGAACAGGGGATATTGAACACTGAAGCTTTCTTT.

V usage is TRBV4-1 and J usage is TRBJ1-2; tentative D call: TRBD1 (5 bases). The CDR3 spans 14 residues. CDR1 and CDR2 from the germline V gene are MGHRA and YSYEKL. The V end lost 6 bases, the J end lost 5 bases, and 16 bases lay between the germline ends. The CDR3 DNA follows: TGCGCCAGCAGAACAGGTATAAACTCTTATGGCTACACCTTC. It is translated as CASRTGINSYGYTF.

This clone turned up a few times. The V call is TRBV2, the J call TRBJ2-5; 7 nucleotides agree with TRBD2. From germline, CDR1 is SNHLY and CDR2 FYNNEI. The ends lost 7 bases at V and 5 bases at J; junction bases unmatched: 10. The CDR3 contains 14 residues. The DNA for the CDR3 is TGTGCCAGCACGGGCGGGAGCGGGGAGGAGACCCAGTACTTC. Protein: CASTGGSGEETQYF.

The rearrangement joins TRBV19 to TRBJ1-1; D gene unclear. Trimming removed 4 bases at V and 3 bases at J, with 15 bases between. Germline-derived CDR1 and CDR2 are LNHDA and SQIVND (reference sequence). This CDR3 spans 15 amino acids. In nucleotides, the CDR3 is TGTGCCAGTAGTACTCCGCGGGGAGGAGACACTGAAGCTTTCTTT. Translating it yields CASSTPRGGDTEAFF.

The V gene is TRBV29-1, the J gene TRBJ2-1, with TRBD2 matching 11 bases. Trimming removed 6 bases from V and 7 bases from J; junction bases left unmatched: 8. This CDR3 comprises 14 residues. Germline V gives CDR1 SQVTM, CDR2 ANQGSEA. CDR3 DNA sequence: TGCAGCGTCGAAATAGCGGGGGGGCCGAATGAGCAGTTCTTC. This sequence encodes CSVEIAGGPNEQFF.

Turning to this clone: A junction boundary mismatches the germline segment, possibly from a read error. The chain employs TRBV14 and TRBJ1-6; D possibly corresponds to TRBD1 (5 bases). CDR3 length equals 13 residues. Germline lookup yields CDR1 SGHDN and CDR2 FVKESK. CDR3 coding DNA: TGTGCCAGCAGCGAAGAAGAGAAGCAGGGACTCCACTTT. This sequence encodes CASSEEEKQGLHF.

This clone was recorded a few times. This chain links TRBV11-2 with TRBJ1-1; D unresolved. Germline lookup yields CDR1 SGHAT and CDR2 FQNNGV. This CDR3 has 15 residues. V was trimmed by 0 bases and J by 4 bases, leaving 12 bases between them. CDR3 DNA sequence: TGTGCCAGCAGCTTAGAAGTTGTCCGGGTCACTGAAGCTTTCTTT. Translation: CASSLEVVRVTEAFF.

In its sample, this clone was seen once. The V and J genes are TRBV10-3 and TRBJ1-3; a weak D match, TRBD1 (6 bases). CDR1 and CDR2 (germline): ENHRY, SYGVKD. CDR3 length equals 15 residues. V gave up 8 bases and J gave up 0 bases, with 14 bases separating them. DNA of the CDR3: TGTGCCATCGGTAACAGGGAGAACTCTGGAAACACCATATATTTT. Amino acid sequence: CAIGNRENSGNTIYF.

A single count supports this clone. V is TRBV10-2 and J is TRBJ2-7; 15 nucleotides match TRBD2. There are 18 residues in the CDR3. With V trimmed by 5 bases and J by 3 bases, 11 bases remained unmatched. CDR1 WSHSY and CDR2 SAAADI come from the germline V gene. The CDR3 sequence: CASSPGLAGGPGRYEQYF. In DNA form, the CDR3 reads TGCGCCAGCAGTCCTGGACTAGCGGGGGGGCCGGGACGCTACGAGCAGTACTTC.